This T cell receptor beta chain was sequenced for a study of early T cells in non-severe SARS-CoV-2 infection. Germline loops: CDR1 SGHAT, CDR2 FQNNGV. The CDR3 has 13 residues. Trimming removed 4 bases at V and 2 bases at J, with 9 bases between. TCRdb re-derived calls from the 5' RACE reads in MiXCR, one entry per CDR3 protein. The table has around 82,000 distinct CDR3 sequences, approximately 11% seen once. This clonotype was recorded at least ten times. Sequencing was done on a sample of whole blood. The origin of this receptor is an adult who was a healthcare worker with PCR-confirmed SARS-CoV-2 infection or an uninfected control (not recorded which). The chain combines TRBV11-2 with TRBJ2-7; D not resolved. The CDR3 region has the DNA TGTGCCAGCAGCTACCGGTCTACCTACGAGCAGTACTTC. Translated, it gives CASSYRSTYEQYF.